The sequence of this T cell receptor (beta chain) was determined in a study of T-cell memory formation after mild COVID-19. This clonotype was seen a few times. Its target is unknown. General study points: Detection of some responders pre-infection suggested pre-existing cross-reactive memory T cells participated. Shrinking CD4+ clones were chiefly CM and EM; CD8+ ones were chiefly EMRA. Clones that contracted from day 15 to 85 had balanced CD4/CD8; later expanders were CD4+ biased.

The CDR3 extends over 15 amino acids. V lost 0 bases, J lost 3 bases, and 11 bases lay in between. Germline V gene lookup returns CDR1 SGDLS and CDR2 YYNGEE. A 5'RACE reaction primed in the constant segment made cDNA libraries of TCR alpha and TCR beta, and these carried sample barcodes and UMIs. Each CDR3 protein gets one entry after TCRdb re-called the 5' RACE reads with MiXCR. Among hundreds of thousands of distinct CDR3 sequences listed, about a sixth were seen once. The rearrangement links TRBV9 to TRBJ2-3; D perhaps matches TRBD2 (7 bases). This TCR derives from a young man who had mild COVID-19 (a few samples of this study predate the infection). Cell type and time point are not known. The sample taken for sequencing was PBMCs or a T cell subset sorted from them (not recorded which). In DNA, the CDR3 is TGTGCCAGCAGCGTAGCGGGGGGCCGGACAGATACGCAGTATTTT. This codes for CASSVAGGRTDTQYF.